Below are 27 T cell receptor beta chains sequenced from a single sample in a study of T cells after yellow fever vaccination. MiXCR, applied by TCRdb to the 5' RACE reads, yields one record per CDR3 protein. The sample consists of some 52,000 distinct CDR3 sequences, about 6.3% of them appearing once. The starting material was CD8+ T cells not binding an NS4B(214-222) dextramer, sorted from PBMCs, obtained about 49 days after the first yellow fever vaccination. These receptors all come from a man between 18 and 29 years old who received the YFV17D yellow fever vaccine.

At least ten counts were recorded for this clonotype. The chain is built from TRBV5-1 and TRBJ2-7, with a tentative D call TRBD1 (6 bases). Germline CDR1 is SGHRS and CDR2 is YFSETQ. Trimming shortened V by 0 bases and J by 1 base, and 11 bases separated the two germline ends. This CDR3 is built from 15 residues. CDR3 DNA sequence: TGCGCCAGCAGCTTGGCCCAGGGGAGTTCCTACGAGCAGTACGTC. Its translation is CASSLAQGSSYEQYV.

The chain carries TRBV20-1 and TRBJ2-7, with D possibly matching TRBD2 (5 bases). The CDR3 extends over 15 amino acids. Trimming shortened V by 0 bases and J by 4 bases, and 16 bases separated the two germline ends. CDR1 is DFQATT and CDR2 is SNEGSKA in the germline V gene (reference sequence). For the CDR3, the DNA is TGCAGTGCTAGAGAGACCGGACCGGAGGTTTACGAGCAGTACGTC. Amino acids: CSARETGPEVYEQYV.

The sample holds many counts of this clonotype. The chain recombines TRBV12-3 or TRBV12-4 with TRBJ1-5; 10 bases map to TRBD1. The ends lost 7 bases at V and 9 bases at J; junction bases unmatched: 9. This CDR3 spans 14 amino acids. Here the CDR3 reads CASTPGQGSGPQHF. CDR3 DNA: TGTGCCAGCACCCCGGGACAGGGGTCAGGGCCCCAGCATTTT.

At least ten counts were recorded for this clonotype. The chain employs TRBV29-1 and TRBJ1-1; 9 positions agree with TRBD1. Trimming removed 6 bases from V and 1 base from J; junction bases left unmatched: 9. This CDR3 contains 15 residues. The germline CDR1 and CDR2 sequences are SQVTM and ANQGSEA. The CDR3 here is CSVDGTGQENTEAFF. CDR3 nucleotide sequence: TGCAGCGTAGATGGGACAGGGCAGGAGAACACTGAAGCTTTCTTT.

This clonotype was found a few times. The gene calls are TRBV7-8 and TRBJ1-1; 9 bases align to TRBD1. The CDR3 is 20 amino acids. From germline, CDR1 is SGHVS and CDR2 FQNEAQ. Trimming cost V 1 base and J 1 base; bases outside gene matches: 16. The CDR3 spells CASSLVYPGQGGFGNTEAFF. The CDR3 DNA reads as TGTGCCAGCAGCTTAGTGTACCCGGGACAGGGAGGATTTGGGAACACTGAAGCTTTCTTT.

This clonotype occurred a few times. The chain links TRBV29-1 to TRBJ1-2; 9 positions agree with TRBD1. V lost 6 bases, J lost 6 bases, and 11 bases stayed unmatched. CDR1 and CDR2 (germline): SQVTM, ANQGSEA. The CDR3 loop spans 14 amino acids. CDR3 residues: CSVDTGTGWHGYTF. In nucleotides, the CDR3 is TGCAGCGTCGATACTGGGACAGGGTGGCATGGCTACACCTTC.

The V call is TRBV20-1, the J call TRBJ2-2; D might be TRBD2 (6 bases). The CDR3 has 15 residues. CDR1 is DFQATT and CDR2 is SNEGSKA in the germline V gene (reference sequence). V lost 2 bases, J lost 7 bases, and 17 bases lay in between. The CDR3 spells CSARTTRLGNGELFF. CDR3 DNA sequence: TGCAGTGCTAGAACAACCAGACTAGGCAACGGGGAGCTGTTTTTT.

The CDR3 DNA reads TGTGCCAGCAGCTTAGATGACGGGACAGTCTCCTACAATGAGCAGTTCTTC. It encodes CASSLDDGTVSYNEQFF. This chain uses TRBV11-2 with TRBJ2-1; the match to TRBD1 covers 7 bases. CDR1 and CDR2 (germline): SGHAT, FQNNGV. Trimming at V came to 0 bases and at J to 0 bases, leaving 5 bases not matched to a gene. The CDR3 length is 17 residues.

This clonotype was detected a few times. This rearrangement joins TRBV5-5 to TRBJ2-3, with D possibly TRBD1 on 5 matching bases. In germline, CDR1 is SGHKS, CDR2 YYEKEE (reference sequence). The length of the CDR3 is 15 residues. V lost 2 bases, J lost 4 bases, and 14 bases lay in between. DNA of the CDR3: TGTGCCAGCAGCTTAACAGGTGGCTGGGCAGATACGCAGTATTTT. This translates into CASSLTGGWADTQYF. Full variable domain (rest looked up from reference TRBV5-5 and TRBJ2-3): DAGVTQSPTHLIKTRGQQVTLRCSPISGHKSVSWYQQVLGQGPQFIFQYYEKEERGRGNFPDRFSARQFPNYSSELNVNALLLGDSALYLCASSLTGGWADTQYFGPGTRLTVL.

This clonotype was counted ten times or more. The chain employs TRBV6-5 and TRBJ1-2, with D perhaps TRBD1 (5 bases). This CDR3 has 12 residues. Germline CDR1 is MNHEY and CDR2 is SVGAGI. The germline V and J ends were trimmed by 8 bases and 4 bases, with 11 bases remaining between them. The CDR3 loop is CASGQLSYGYTF. CDR3 sequence (DNA): TGTGCCAGCGGACAACTCTCCTATGGCTACACCTTC.

This clonotype came up many times. The chain carries TRBV11-2 and TRBJ2-3; D remains unclear. V was clipped by 4 bases and J by 0 bases, with 14 bases between them. The CDR3 totals 16 residues. CDR1 and CDR2 from the germline V gene are SGHAT and FQNNGV. CDR3 DNA: TGTGCCAGCAGCTATTGGGCCGGAAGCAGCACAGATACGCAGTATTTT. It yields the protein CASSYWAGSSTDTQYF.

This clonotype was detected ten times or more. V usage is TRBV9 and J usage is TRBJ2-2; D not resolved. Germline V lookup: CDR1 SGDLS, CDR2 YYNGEE. V gave up 3 bases and J gave up 6 bases, with 9 bases separating them. This CDR3 comprises 13 residues. CDR3: CASSAISPGELFF. The CDR3 DNA reads as TGTGCCAGCAGCGCAATATCACCCGGGGAGCTGTTTTTT.

This clonotype has only a few counts. V gene TRBV4-2 combines with J gene TRBJ2-7; TRBD1 aligns across 8 bases. Losses at the gene ends were 5 bases for V and 4 bases for J; bases not matched to a gene: 4. The CDR3 totals 13 residues. CDR1 and CDR2 from the germline V gene are LGHNA and YNFKEQ. CDR3 nucleotides: TGTGCCAGCAGCGCTGACAGGGGATACGAGCAGTACTTC. It codes for CASSADRGYEQYF.

This clonotype was counted ten times or more. The chain combines TRBV14 with TRBJ1-1; D gene unclear. Germline V gene sequence: CDR1 SGHDN, CDR2 FVKESK. Trimming left V 0 bases short and J 2 bases short, with 16 bases between. The CDR3 covers 17 residues. CDR3 in amino acids: CASSQDLGWRSNTEAFF. CDR3 in DNA: TGTGCCAGCAGCCAAGATCTTGGGTGGAGGAGTAACACTGAAGCTTTCTTT.

In the case of this clonotype: A read error may account for a junction end that differs from germline. The chain uses TRBV20-1 and TRBJ2-1; TRBD1 might be the D (6 bases). Germline CDR1 and CDR2: DFQATT and SNEGSKA (reference sequence). This CDR3 is 12 amino acids long. The CDR3 here is CCADQGYNEQFF. DNA for the CDR3: TGCTGTGCAGATCAGGGGTACAATGAGCAGTTCTTC.

This chain joins TRBV7-9 and TRBJ1-3; TRBD1 matches 7 bases. The J segment lost 0 bases and the V segment lost 5 bases, leaving 10 bases of the junction unmatched. CDR1 and CDR2 from the germline V gene are SEHNR and FQNEAQ (reference sequence). This CDR3 spans 17 amino acids. Written as DNA, the CDR3 is TGTGCCAGCAGCCAAACCGACAGGGCCAGCTCTGGAAACACCATATATTTT. Its translation is CASSQTDRASSGNTIYF.

In this sample, this clonotype turned up many times. This chain uses TRBV10-3 with TRBJ2-7; TRBD1 or TRBD2 may be the D gene (5 bases each). Trimming stripped 6 bases from V and 5 bases from J, with 20 bases between. Germline V lookup: CDR1 ENHRY, CDR2 SYGVKD. The CDR3 is made up of 15 amino acids. The CDR3 protein is CAISALGTASNEQYV. In DNA form, the CDR3 reads TGTGCCATCAGCGCCCTCGGGACGGCGTCAAACGAGCAGTACGTC.

The sample holds many counts of this clonotype. This sequence joins TRBV7-6 and TRBJ2-1; D is tentatively TRBD1 or TRBD2 (5 bases each). Trimming pared 5 bases from V and 9 bases from J, leaving 20 bases between. Germline V gene data show CDR1 as SGHVS and CDR2 as FNYEAQ. The CDR3 length is 15 residues. The DNA of the CDR3 is TGTGCCAGCAGCCCGCCGGGGCTACCCGGTTCTGAGCAGTTCTTC. Its protein product is CASSPPGLPGSEQFF.

This clonotype has only a few counts. The J gene is TRBJ2-7, the V gene TRBV27; 9 positions agree with TRBD1. Germline V CDR1 and CDR2: MNHEY, SMNVEV (reference sequence). With V trimmed by 2 bases and J by 2 bases, 7 bases remained unmatched. This CDR3 is built from 16 residues. This chain's CDR3 is CASSLLPGQGTYEQYF. In DNA form, the CDR3 reads TGTGCCAGCAGTTTACTTCCGGGACAGGGTACCTACGAGCAGTACTTC.

The J gene is TRBJ2-2, the V gene TRBV4-1; perhaps D is TRBD1 or TRBD2 (5 bases each). The CDR3 runs 14 residues. V lost 8 bases and J 10 bases, leaving 20 bases between the germline ends. CDR1 is MGHRA and CDR2 is YSYEKL in the germline V gene. In nucleotides, the CDR3 is TGCGCCAGCGCAATAAACAGGTGGGACGAGGAGCTGTTTTTT. It encodes CASAINRWDEELFF.

This clonotype has ten or more counts. V gene TRBV7-8 combines with J gene TRBJ2-1; the match to TRBD2 covers 11 bases. Germline loops: CDR1 SGHVS, CDR2 FQNEAQ. J lost 10 bases, V lost 1 base, and 9 bases had no gene match. This CDR3 has 16 amino acids. In DNA, the CDR3 is TGTGCCAGCAGCTTAGATGTACTAGCGGGGGAAAAAGAGCAGTTCTTC. Its protein product is CASSLDVLAGEKEQFF.

The chain carries TRBV10-3 and TRBJ2-7; TRBD1 aligns across 7 bases. Germline V gives CDR1 ENHRY, CDR2 SYGVKD. The CDR3 runs 14 residues. After removal of 0 bases from V and 3 bases from J, the junction contained 2 bases not matched to a gene. CDR3 sequence reads: CAISESGTVYEQYF. The DNA of the CDR3 is TGTGCCATCAGTGAGTCTGGGACAGTCTACGAGCAGTACTTC.

The chain links TRBV5-5 to TRBJ2-7; TRBD1 aligns across 7 bases. Unmatched junction bases numbered 11, after V lost 4 bases and J lost 4 bases. This CDR3 is built from 15 residues. Looked up from germline, CDR1 is SGHKS and CDR2 is YYEKEE (reference sequence). The CDR3 here is CASSQIGTDFYEQYV. DNA for the CDR3: TGTGCCAGCAGCCAAATAGGGACAGACTTTTACGAGCAGTACGTC.

This clonotype was observed at least ten times. The chain carries TRBV24-1 and TRBJ2-7, with 12 bases matching TRBD1. Germline V gene lookup returns CDR1 KGHDR and CDR2 SFDVKD. With V trimmed by 10 bases and J by 4 bases, 22 bases remained unmatched. The CDR3 runs 19 residues. For the CDR3, the DNA is TGTGCCACTCGCGAAACCGGGACAGGGGGCGCTGAGGCCGGTTACGAGCAGTACTTC. Its translation is CATRETGTGGAEAGYEQYF.

The rearrangement uses TRBV5-4 and TRBJ1-1, with unresolved D. V lost 4 bases and J lost 8, with 9 bases in between. The CDR3 loop spans 11 amino acids. The germline V gene has CDR1 SGHNT and CDR2 YYREEE (reference sequence). The CDR3 loop is CASSRLGEAFF. In nucleotides, the CDR3 is TGTGCCAGCAGCCGTCTGGGGGAAGCTTTCTTT. Full variable domain (outside the CDR3, taken from reference TRBV5-4 and TRBJ1-1): ETGVTQSPTHLIKTRGQQVTLRCSSQSGHNTVSWYQQALGQGPQFIFQYYREEENGRGNFPPRFSGLQFPNYSSELNVNALELDDSALYLCASSRLGEAFFGQGTRLTVV.

This clonotype was seen repeatedly, ten times or more. The chain joins TRBV12-3 or TRBV12-4 to TRBJ2-7, with D possibly being TRBD2 (5 bases). Between the trimmed V and J ends, which lost 5 bases and 5 bases, there was a span of 19 bases. This CDR3 has 15 amino acids. For the CDR3, the DNA is TGTGCCAGCAGTCACCGAGGGCCAGGAAAAGACGAGCAGTACTTC. This codes for CASSHRGPGKDEQYF.

This clonotype was seen repeatedly, ten times or more. This chain uses TRBV10-3 with TRBJ1-3; a possible D gene is TRBD1 (5 bases). Germline V gene lookup returns CDR1 ENHRY and CDR2 SYGVKD. There are 13 residues in the CDR3. Trimming cost V 11 bases and J 4 bases, with 15 bases left between them. In nucleotides, the CDR3 is TGTGCCGTCGAAGGGGAGGGAGGAAACACCATATATTTT. It yields the protein CAVEGEGGNTIYF.